The 27 T cell receptor beta chains given below trace back to one sample, sequenced in a study of T cells in tuberculosis. The table came from immunoSEQ multiplex PCR; TCRdb's copy has only in-frame clones and leaves some out. Counted here are tens of thousands of clones, over 75% occurring once; the ten biggest clones make up more than 12%. Regarding time point: new active TB diagnosis, blood taken before or within 7 days of starting treatment. Here the sequenced sample was PBMCs, taken at tuberculosis diagnosis. These receptors originate from an adult with tuberculosis.

The chain has TRBV7-6 and TRBJ1-1; the D is unclear. The CDR3 covers 15 residues. With 1 base removed from V and 1 base from J, the gap between germline ends came to 10 bases. The germline CDR1 and CDR2 sequences are SGHVS and FNYEAQ. The CDR3 protein is CASSLVTRGNTEAFF. CDR3 nucleotides: TGTGCCAGCAGCTTAGTGACGCGAGGGAACACTGAAGCTTTCTTT.

The chain links TRBV5-1 to TRBJ2-2; 8 bases align to TRBD2. The CDR3 is 17 residues long. CDR1 is SGHRS, CDR2 YFSETQ, per germline. The V segment lost 3 bases and the J segment 1 base; nucleotides outside the gene matches: 8. The DNA for the CDR3 is TGCGCCAGCAGCTGGGCGTCTAGCGGGTGGAACACCGGGGAGCTGTTTTTT. As protein: CASSWASSGWNTGELFF.

The chain is built from TRBV19 and TRBJ1-2, with 8 bases that match TRBD1. The CDR3 length is 14 residues. The V gene end was trimmed by 7 bases and the J gene end by 8 bases; junction bases not matched to a gene: 12. The V gene's germline CDR1 is LNHDA and CDR2 SQIVND (reference sequence). The chain's CDR3 is CASILPGQAYGYTF. DNA for the CDR3: TGTGCCAGTATTCTCCCGGGACAGGCGTACGGCTACACCTTC. The whole variable domain, filled in from reference TRBV19 and TRBJ1-2, reads DGGITQSPKYLFRKEGQNVTLSCEQNLNHDAMYWYRQDPGQGLRLIYYSQIVNDFQKGDIAEGYSVSREKKESFPLTVTSAQKNPTAFYLCASILPGQAYGYTFGSGTRLTVV.

The chain has TRBV2 and TRBJ2-2; D perhaps matches TRBD1 (5 bases). Trimming cost V 9 bases and J 3 bases, with 14 bases left between them. Germline-derived CDR1 and CDR2 are SNHLY and FYNNEI. There are 14 residues in the CDR3. The CDR3, as DNA: TGTGCCAGTTTAGTAGGGGCTCACACCGGGGAGCTGTTTTTT. Translating gives CASLVGAHTGELFF.

CDR3 sequence reads: CASSLLTGRYQETQYF. CDR3 in DNA: TGTGCCAGCAGCCTGTTGACTGGGAGATATCAAGAGACCCAGTACTTC. The V and J genes are TRBV5-4 and TRBJ2-5; perhaps TRBD2 as D (5 bases). The CDR3 consists of 16 residues. Per germline, CDR1 SGHNT and CDR2 YYREEE (reference sequence). The V and J ends lost 4 bases and 2 bases respectively, with 18 bases between them.

This clone was seen once. The chain couples TRBV19 to TRBJ1-5; 8 bases align to TRBD1. The CDR3 is 16 residues long. With 4 bases clipped from V and 3 bases from J, the junction kept 8 bases outside the gene matches. The germline V gene encodes CDR1 LNHDA and CDR2 SQIVND (reference sequence). The CDR3 protein is CASSTLGTGHNQPQHF. As DNA, the CDR3 is TGTGCCAGTAGTACCCTGGGGACAGGACACAATCAGCCCCAGCATTTT.

The chain joins TRBV5-4 to TRBJ2-7, with 11 nucleotides matching TRBD1. From germline, CDR1 is SGHNT and CDR2 YYREEE (reference sequence). Losses at the gene ends were 3 bases for V and 5 bases for J; bases not matched to a gene: 10. The CDR3 extends over 16 amino acids. CDR3: CASSWTPGQGGHEQYF. The CDR3 DNA reads TGTGCCAGCAGCTGGACCCCGGGACAGGGGGGCCACGAGCAGTACTTC.

The chain recombines TRBV27 with TRBJ2-7; TRBD2 agrees at 8 bases. Germline values: CDR1 MNHEY, CDR2 SMNVEV (reference sequence). CDR3 length: 16 residues. The V gene end was trimmed by 4 bases and the J gene end by 4 bases; junction bases not matched to a gene: 12. CDR3 loop: CASSYLGGLVVYEQYF. DNA of the CDR3: TGTGCCAGCAGTTACTTGGGGGGACTAGTTGTATACGAGCAGTACTTC.

The chain is built from TRBV6-5 and TRBJ1-5, with 9 bases lining up with TRBD1. Germline V gives CDR1 MNHEY, CDR2 SVGAGI. After removal of 7 bases from V and 7 bases from J, the junction contained 11 bases not matched to a gene. This CDR3 spans 15 amino acids. CDR3 sequence: CASTFGQGFRQPQHF. DNA of the CDR3: TGTGCCAGCACCTTTGGACAGGGGTTTAGGCAGCCCCAGCATTTT.

V usage is TRBV27 and J usage is TRBJ2-3; D ambiguous. V was pared by 0 bases and J by 2 bases, with 6 bases between. Germline loops: CDR1 MNHEY, CDR2 SMNVEV (reference sequence). This CDR3 is built from 14 residues. CDR3 coding DNA: TGTGCCAGCAGTTTATCGGGCTTCACAGATACGCAGTATTTT. Translating it yields CASSLSGFTDTQYF.

V is TRBV11-2 and J is TRBJ1-1, with 8 bases identical to TRBD1. The V gene's germline CDR1 is SGHAT and CDR2 FQNNGV. Trimming at V came to 1 base and at J to 10 bases, leaving 5 bases not matched to a gene. There are 13 residues in the CDR3. The CDR3 protein is CASSLVGTGLAFF. In DNA, the CDR3 is TGTGCCAGCAGCTTAGTCGGGACAGGTTTAGCTTTCTTT.

Only one count was recorded for this clone. The chain links TRBV5-1 to TRBJ1-1, with no clear D. The V end was cut by 0 bases, the J end by 5 bases, with 11 bases between. The CDR3 is 14 residues long. The V gene's germline CDR1 is SGHRS and CDR2 YFSETQ. CDR3 coding DNA: TGCGCCAGCAGCTTGGTAGGGAGTGGGACTGAAGCTTTCTTT. Translating it yields CASSLVGSGTEAFF.

CDR3 sequence reads: CASSQEGGSTEAFF. In nucleotides, the CDR3 is TGCGCCAGCAGCCAAGAGGGAGGGAGTACTGAAGCTTTCTTT. The chain couples TRBV4-3 to TRBJ1-1; no definite D call. With 0 bases removed from V and 5 bases from J, the gap between germline ends came to 10 bases. The CDR3 has 14 amino acids. Germline V lookup: CDR1 LGHNA, CDR2 YSLEER.

The chain uses TRBV7-3 and TRBJ2-7, with 13 bases aligning to TRBD2. Looked up from germline, CDR1 is SGHTA and CDR2 is FQGTGA. This CDR3 has 17 amino acids. J was trimmed by 3 bases and V by 5 bases; bases with no gene match: 10. CDR3 sequence: CASSPTSGRIPSYEQYF. Here the CDR3 DNA reads TGTGCCAGCAGCCCGACTAGCGGGAGGATTCCGAGCTACGAGCAGTACTTC.

The V and J genes are TRBV10-3 and TRBJ2-7; the D gene is possibly TRBD1 (6 bases). Germline V CDR1 and CDR2: ENHRY, SYGVKD. The germline V and J ends were trimmed by 7 bases and 3 bases, with 19 bases remaining between them. The CDR3 runs 15 residues. The CDR3 DNA reads as TGTGCCATCACCAACTCTGGGGGCTCATTCTACGAGCAGTACTTC. Amino acids: CAITNSGGSFYEQYF.

J is TRBJ1-4 and V is TRBV6-6; no reliable D call. The germline V and J ends were trimmed by 6 bases and 8 bases, with 10 bases remaining between them. The CDR3 runs 12 residues. The germline V gene has CDR1 MNHNY and CDR2 SVGAGI (reference sequence). CDR3: CASRHGEEKLFF. The DNA of the CDR3 is TGTGCCAGCAGACACGGAGAGGAAAAACTGTTTTTT.

Comment on this clone: Additional DNA sequences in this sample encode the identical CDR3. The chain employs TRBV5-1 and TRBJ2-7; D unresolved. V was pared by 5 bases and J by 1 base, with 4 bases between. The CDR3 is 11 residues long. Per the germline V gene, CDR1 is SGHRS and CDR2 is YFSETQ. The CDR3 protein is CASSVSYEQYF. In DNA form, the CDR3 reads TGCGCCAGCAGTGTATCCTACGAGCAGTACTTC.

In this sample, this clone turned up once. The rearrangement links TRBV19 to TRBJ2-1; 10 bases line up with TRBD2. Germline loops: CDR1 LNHDA, CDR2 SQIVND (reference sequence). This CDR3 is 15 amino acids long. Trimming cost V 4 bases and J 7 bases; bases outside gene matches: 7. CDR3 sequence (DNA): TGTGCCAGTAGTAAGGGAACTAGCGGGACTAATGAGCAGTTCTTC. It specifies CASSKGTSGTNEQFF.

The chain combines TRBV11-2 with TRBJ2-1, with TRBD2 identical over 7 bases. V was clipped by 3 bases and J by 2 bases; unmatched bases: 10. CDR1 and CDR2 from the germline V gene are SGHAT and FQNNGV. The CDR3 length is 17 residues. CDR3 DNA: TGTGCCAGCAGCTTTAGTTCGGGGCTAGCGGCCTACAATGAGCAGTTCTTC. Translated: CASSFSSGLAAYNEQFF.

This rearrangement joins TRBV5-1 to TRBJ2-7; D is ambiguous. The CDR3 has 11 residues. Germline V gives CDR1 SGHRS, CDR2 YFSETQ. Trimming pared 4 bases from V and 1 base from J, leaving 3 bases between. CDR3: CASSTSYEQYF. Here the CDR3 DNA reads TGCGCCAGCAGCACTTCCTACGAGCAGTACTTC.

In this sample, this clone turned up a few times. The V call is TRBV10-1, the J call TRBJ2-7; D is undetermined. The CDR3 contains 13 residues. Germline assignment: CDR1 WNHNN and CDR2 SYGVQD (reference sequence). V lost 2 bases to trimming and J lost 4 bases, with 9 bases between them. The CDR3 sequence is CASSENRPYEQYF. Here the CDR3 DNA reads TGCGCCAGCAGTGAGAACAGACCTTACGAGCAGTACTTC.

The chain has TRBV27 and TRBJ2-1; possible D gene TRBD2, 5 bases. V shed 0 bases and J shed 9 bases, with 12 bases lying between them. The V gene's germline CDR1 is MNHEY and CDR2 SMNVEV (reference sequence). The CDR3 loop spans 14 amino acids. DNA of the CDR3: TGTGCCAGCAGTTTATCGAATCTAGGGAGTGAGCAGTTCTTC. Translated: CASSLSNLGSEQFF.

J is TRBJ1-1 and V is TRBV9; weak D call: TRBD1 (6 bases). With 0 bases removed from V and 0 bases from J, the gap between germline ends came to 12 bases. Germline V gene lookup returns CDR1 SGDLS and CDR2 YYNGEE. The CDR3 has 16 amino acids. The CDR3 region is CASSVARGTLNTEAFF. CDR3 in DNA: TGTGCCAGCAGCGTAGCCAGGGGCACCCTGAACACTGAAGCTTTCTTT.

The genes are TRBV10-3 and TRBJ2-3; 10 bases are a match to TRBD2. The germline gives CDR1 ENHRY, CDR2 SYGVKD. The trim removed 8 bases at V and 4 bases at J, leaving 9 bases unmatched. The CDR3 extends over 15 amino acids. CDR3 sequence (DNA): TGTGCCATCCATTGGGTTAGCGGGAGGCCAGATACGCAGTATTTT. Translated: CAIHWVSGRPDTQYF.

The chain links TRBV28 to TRBJ2-3; no firm D call. The germline gives CDR1 MDHEN, CDR2 SYDVKM. The CDR3 runs 13 residues. V lost 5 bases and J 0 bases, leaving 6 bases between the germline ends. The DNA of the CDR3 is TGTGCCAGCAGTCAGACTAGCACAGATACGCAGTATTTT. The encoded protein is CASSQTSTDTQYF.

This clone was detected only once. The J gene is TRBJ1-5, the V gene TRBV2, with D uncertain. CDR1 and CDR2 from the germline V gene are SNHLY and FYNNEI. With 2 bases removed from V and 3 bases from J, the gap between germline ends came to 8 bases. The CDR3 loop spans 14 amino acids. Here the CDR3 DNA reads TGTGCCAGCAGTGAAAACAGATACAATCAGCCCCAGCATTTT. It is translated as CASSENRYNQPQHF.

V is TRBV4-3 and J is TRBJ1-2, with D unresolved. V lost 0 bases, J lost 5 bases, and 10 bases lay in between. Germline V CDR1 and CDR2: LGHNA, YSLEER. The CDR3 runs 14 residues. The CDR3 DNA sequence: TGCGCCAGCAGCCAAGACCGGAGATTATATGGCTACACCTTC. The encoded protein is CASSQDRRLYGYTF.